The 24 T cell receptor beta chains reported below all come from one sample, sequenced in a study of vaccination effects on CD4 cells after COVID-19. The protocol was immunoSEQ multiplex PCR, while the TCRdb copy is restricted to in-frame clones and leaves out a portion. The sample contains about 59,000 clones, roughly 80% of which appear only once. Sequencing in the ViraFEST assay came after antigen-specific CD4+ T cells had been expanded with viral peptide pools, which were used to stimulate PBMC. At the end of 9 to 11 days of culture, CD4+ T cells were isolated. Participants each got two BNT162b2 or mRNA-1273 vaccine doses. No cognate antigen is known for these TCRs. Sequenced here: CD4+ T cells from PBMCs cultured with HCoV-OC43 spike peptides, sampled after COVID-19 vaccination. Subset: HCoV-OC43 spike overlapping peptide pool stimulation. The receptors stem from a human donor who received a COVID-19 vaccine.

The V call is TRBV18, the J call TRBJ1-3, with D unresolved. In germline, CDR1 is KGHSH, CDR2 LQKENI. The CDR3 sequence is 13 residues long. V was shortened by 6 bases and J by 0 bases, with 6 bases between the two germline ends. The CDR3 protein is CASSQASGNTIYF. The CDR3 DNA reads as TGTGCCAGCTCGCAAGCCTCTGGAAACACCATATATTTT.

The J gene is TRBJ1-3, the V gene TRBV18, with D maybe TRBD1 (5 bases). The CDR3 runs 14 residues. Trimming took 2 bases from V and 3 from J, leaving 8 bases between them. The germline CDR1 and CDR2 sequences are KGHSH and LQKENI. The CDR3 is CASSPARDGNTIYF. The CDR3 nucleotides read TGTGCCAGCTCACCAGCCAGGGATGGAAACACCATATATTTT.

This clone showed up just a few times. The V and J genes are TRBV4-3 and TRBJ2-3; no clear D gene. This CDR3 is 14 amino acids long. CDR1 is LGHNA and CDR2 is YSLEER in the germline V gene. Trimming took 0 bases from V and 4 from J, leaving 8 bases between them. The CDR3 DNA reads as TGCGCCAGCAGCCAAGATCGGGCCCCAGATACGCAGTATTTT. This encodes CASSQDRAPDTQYF.

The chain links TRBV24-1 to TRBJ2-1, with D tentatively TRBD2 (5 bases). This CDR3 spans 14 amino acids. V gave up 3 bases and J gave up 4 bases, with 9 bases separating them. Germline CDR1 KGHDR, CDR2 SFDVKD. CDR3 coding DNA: TGTGCCACCAGTGATAGCCGGGATTACAATGAGCAGTTCTTC. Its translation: CATSDSRDYNEQFF.

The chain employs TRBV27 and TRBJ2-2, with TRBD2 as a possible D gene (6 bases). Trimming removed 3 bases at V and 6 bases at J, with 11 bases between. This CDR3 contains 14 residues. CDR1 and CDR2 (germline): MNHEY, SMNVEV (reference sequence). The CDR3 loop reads CASSFGWGAGELFF. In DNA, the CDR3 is TGTGCCAGCAGTTTCGGCTGGGGGGCCGGGGAGCTGTTTTTT.

The CDR3 reads CASSLQGLTYEQYV. The CDR3 nucleotides read TGTGCCAGCAGCTTGCAGGGGCTGACCTACGAGCAGTACGTC. The genes are TRBV5-5 and TRBJ2-7, with D possibly being TRBD1 (6 bases). Germline V gene sequence: CDR1 SGHKS, CDR2 YYEKEE (reference sequence). The CDR3 has 14 residues. V was cut by 1 base and J by 2 bases, with 10 bases left in between.

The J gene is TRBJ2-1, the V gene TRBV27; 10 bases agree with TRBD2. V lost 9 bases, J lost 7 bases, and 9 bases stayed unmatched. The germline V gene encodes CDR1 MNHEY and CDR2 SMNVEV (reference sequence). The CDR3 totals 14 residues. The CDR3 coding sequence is TGTGCCAGTTCCCAAGGACTAGCGGAAAATGAGCAGTTCTTC. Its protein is CASSQGLAENEQFF.

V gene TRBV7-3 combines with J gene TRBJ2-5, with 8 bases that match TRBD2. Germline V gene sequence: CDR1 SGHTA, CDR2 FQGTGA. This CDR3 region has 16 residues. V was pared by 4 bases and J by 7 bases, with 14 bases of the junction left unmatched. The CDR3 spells CASSYGLAGSLGTQYF. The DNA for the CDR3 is TGTGCCAGCAGCTACGGACTAGCAGGGTCCTTGGGGACCCAGTACTTC.

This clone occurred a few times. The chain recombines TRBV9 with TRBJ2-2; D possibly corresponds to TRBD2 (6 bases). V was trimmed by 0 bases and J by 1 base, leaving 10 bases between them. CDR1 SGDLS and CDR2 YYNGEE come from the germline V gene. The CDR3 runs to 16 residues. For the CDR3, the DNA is TGTGCCAGCAGCGTAGGGCTAGCGAAGAACACCGGGGAGCTGTTTTTT. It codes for CASSVGLAKNTGELFF.

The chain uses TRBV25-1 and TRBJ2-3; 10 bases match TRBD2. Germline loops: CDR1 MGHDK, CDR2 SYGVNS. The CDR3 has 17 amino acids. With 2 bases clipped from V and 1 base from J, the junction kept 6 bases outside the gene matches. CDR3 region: CASSELAGVEGTDTQYF. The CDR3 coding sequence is TGTGCCAGCAGTGAACTAGCGGGGGTTGAAGGCACAGATACGCAGTATTTT.

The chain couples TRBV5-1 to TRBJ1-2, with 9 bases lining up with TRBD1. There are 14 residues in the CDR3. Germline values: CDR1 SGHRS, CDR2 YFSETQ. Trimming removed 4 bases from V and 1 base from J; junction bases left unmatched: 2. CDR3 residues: CASSEGQGNYGYTF. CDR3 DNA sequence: TGCGCCAGCAGCGAGGGACAGGGTAACTATGGCTACACCTTC.

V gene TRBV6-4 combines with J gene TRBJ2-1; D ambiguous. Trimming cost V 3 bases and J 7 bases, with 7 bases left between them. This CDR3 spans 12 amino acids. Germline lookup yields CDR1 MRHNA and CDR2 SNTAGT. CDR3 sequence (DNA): TGTGCCAGCAGTGAGGGCCCGAATGAGCAGTTCTTC. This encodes CASSEGPNEQFF.

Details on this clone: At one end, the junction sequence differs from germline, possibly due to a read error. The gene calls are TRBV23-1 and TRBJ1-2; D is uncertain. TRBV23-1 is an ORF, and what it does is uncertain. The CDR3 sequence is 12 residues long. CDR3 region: CARSRGDYGYTF. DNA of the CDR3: TGCGCCAGAAGTCGGGGAGACTATGGCTACACCTTC.

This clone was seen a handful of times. CDR3 DNA: TGTGCCAGTAGGGGGGACAGGGGGAGAGACACTGAAGCTTTCTTT. It specifies CASRGDRGRDTEAFF. The chain joins TRBV19 to TRBJ1-1; 11 positions agree with TRBD1. The CDR3 is 15 residues long. The V gene's germline CDR1 is LNHDA and CDR2 SQIVND (reference sequence). Trimming at V came to 6 bases and at J to 3 bases, leaving 6 bases not matched to a gene.

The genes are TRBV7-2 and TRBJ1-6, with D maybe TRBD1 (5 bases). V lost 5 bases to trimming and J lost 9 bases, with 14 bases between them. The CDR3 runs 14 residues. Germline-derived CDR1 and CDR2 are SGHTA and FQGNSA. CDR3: CASSLSQAGSPLHF. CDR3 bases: TGTGCCAGCAGCCTCTCACAGGCTGGTTCACCCCTCCACTTT. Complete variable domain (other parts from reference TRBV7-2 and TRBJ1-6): GAGVSQSPSNKVTEKGKDVELRCDPISGHTALYWYRQSLGQGLEFLIYFQGNSAPDKSGLPSDRFSAERTGGSVSTLTIQRTQQEDSAVYLCASSLSQAGSPLHFGNGTRLTVT.

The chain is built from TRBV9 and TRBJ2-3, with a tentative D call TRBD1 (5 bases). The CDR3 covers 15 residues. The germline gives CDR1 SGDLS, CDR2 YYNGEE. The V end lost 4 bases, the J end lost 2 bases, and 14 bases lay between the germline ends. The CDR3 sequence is CASSILTGDTDTQYF. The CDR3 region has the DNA TGTGCCAGCAGCATTCTCACAGGAGACACAGATACGCAGTATTTT.

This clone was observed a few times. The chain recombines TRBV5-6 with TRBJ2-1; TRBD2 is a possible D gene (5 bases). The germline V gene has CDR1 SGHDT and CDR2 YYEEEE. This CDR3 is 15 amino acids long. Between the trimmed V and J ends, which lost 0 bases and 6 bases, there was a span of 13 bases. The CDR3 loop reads CASSLGGWYGNEQFF. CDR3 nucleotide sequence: TGTGCCAGCAGCTTGGGCGGGTGGTACGGCAATGAGCAGTTCTTC.

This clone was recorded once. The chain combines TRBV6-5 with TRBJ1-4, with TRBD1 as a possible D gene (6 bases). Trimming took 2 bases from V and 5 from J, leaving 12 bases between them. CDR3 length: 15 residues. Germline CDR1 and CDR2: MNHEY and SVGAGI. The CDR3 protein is CASSYRRGSNEKLFF. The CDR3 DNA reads TGTGCCAGCAGTTACCGCAGGGGCTCCAATGAAAAACTGTTTTTT.

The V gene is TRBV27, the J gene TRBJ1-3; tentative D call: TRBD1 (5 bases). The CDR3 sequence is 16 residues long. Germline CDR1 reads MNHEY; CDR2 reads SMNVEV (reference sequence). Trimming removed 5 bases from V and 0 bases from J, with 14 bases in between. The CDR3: CASSPDSRSSGNTIYF. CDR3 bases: TGTGCCAGCAGTCCCGACAGTAGGAGCTCTGGAAACACCATATATTTT.

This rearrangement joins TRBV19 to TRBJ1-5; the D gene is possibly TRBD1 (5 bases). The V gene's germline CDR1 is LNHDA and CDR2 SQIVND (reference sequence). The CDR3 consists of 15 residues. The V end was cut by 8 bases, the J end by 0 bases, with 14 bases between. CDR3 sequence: CASRQKVYSNQPQHF. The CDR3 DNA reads TGTGCCAGTCGACAGAAAGTGTATAGCAATCAGCCCCAGCATTTT.

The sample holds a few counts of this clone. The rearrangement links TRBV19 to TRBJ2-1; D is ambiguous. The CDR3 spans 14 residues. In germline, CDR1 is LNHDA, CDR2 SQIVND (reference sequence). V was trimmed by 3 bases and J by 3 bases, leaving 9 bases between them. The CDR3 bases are TGTGCCAGTAGTATGCAGAGCGACTACAATGAGCAGTTCTTC. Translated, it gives CASSMQSDYNEQFF.

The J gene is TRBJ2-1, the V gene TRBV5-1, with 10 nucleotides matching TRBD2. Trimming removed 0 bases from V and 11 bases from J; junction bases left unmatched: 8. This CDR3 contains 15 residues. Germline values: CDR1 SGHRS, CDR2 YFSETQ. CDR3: CASSLEGSGGFKQFF. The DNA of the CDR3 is TGCGCCAGCAGCTTGGAAGGTAGCGGGGGGTTCAAGCAGTTCTTC.

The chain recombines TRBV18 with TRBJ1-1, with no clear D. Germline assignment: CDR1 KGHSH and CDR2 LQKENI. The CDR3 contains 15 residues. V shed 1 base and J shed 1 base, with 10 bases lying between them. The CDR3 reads CASSPRREGNTEAFF. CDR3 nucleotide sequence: TGTGCCAGCTCACCACGTCGCGAGGGGAACACTGAAGCTTTCTTT.

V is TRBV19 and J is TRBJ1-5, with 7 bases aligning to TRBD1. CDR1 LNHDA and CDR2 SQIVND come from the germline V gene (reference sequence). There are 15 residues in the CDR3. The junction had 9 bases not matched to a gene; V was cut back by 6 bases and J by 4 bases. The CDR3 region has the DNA TGTGCCAGTAGAAAATCCGGGACAGCAAATCAGCCCCAGCATTTT. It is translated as CASRKSGTANQPQHF.